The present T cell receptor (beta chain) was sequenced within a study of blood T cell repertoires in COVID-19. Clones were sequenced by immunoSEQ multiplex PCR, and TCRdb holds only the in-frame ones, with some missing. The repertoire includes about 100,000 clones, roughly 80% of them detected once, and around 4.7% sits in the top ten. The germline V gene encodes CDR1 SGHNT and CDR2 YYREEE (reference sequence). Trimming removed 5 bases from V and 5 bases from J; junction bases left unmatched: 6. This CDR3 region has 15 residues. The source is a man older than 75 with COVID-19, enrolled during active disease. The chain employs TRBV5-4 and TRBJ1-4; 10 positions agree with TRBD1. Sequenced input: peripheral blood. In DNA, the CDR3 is TGTGCCAGCAGTAAGCCGGGACAGGGGAATGAAAAACTGTTTTTT. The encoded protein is CASSKPGQGNEKLFF.